Below, 13 T cell receptor beta chains from the same sample are listed, as sequenced in a study of shared T cell receptors in the human thymus. Repertoires were generated with immunoSEQ multiplex PCR, while TCRdb's copy carries only in-frame clones and drops some. Among around 730,000 clones, 80% to 90% were seen once, and the ten largest hold under 0.012%. This sample was also put to use in a study of human thymus T cells.

The specimen sequenced was thymocytes. The receptors come from a girl less than two years old with a congenital heart defect.

This clone was detected only a few times. The J gene is TRBJ1-3, the V gene TRBV19; D perhaps matches TRBD1 (5 bases). The CDR3 length is 19 residues. Trimming stripped 5 bases from V and 0 bases from J, with 23 bases between. Germline values: CDR1 LNHDA, CDR2 SQIVND (reference sequence). This chain's CDR3 is CASSVTRSCGQVSGNTIYF. The CDR3 region has the DNA TGTGCCAGTAGTGTTACCCGATCATGCGGACAAGTCTCTGGAAACACCATATATTTT.

The gene calls are TRBV18 and TRBJ1-2, with D uncertain. CDR3 size: 16 residues. Between the trimmed V and J ends, which lost 0 bases and 0 bases, there was a span of 11 bases. Germline V gene sequence: CDR1 KGHSH, CDR2 LQKENI. The CDR3 spells CASSPPRGNSNYGYTF. DNA of the CDR3: TGTGCCAGCTCACCACCGAGAGGGAACTCTAACTATGGCTACACCTTC.

This rearrangement joins TRBV6-5 to TRBJ1-5; D is ambiguous. Germline values: CDR1 MNHEY, CDR2 SVGAGI. This CDR3 comprises 14 residues. The V gene lost 0 bases and the J gene lost 11 bases, with 14 bases spanning the gap. As DNA, the CDR3 is TGTGCCAGCAGTTACTCTTTGGGCGGGTCGGCCCAGCATTTT. Translated: CASSYSLGGSAQHF.

The chain carries TRBV7-9 and TRBJ2-1, with D possibly TRBD2 on 6 matching bases. This CDR3 comprises 15 residues. V was cut by 2 bases and J by 6 bases, with 14 bases left in between. Per the germline V gene, CDR1 is SEHNR and CDR2 is FQNEAQ (reference sequence). CDR3 residues: CASSLMGQGGNEQFF. In DNA form, the CDR3 reads TGTGCCAGCAGCTTAATGGGGCAGGGAGGCAATGAGCAGTTCTTC. Complete variable domain (other parts from reference TRBV7-9 and TRBJ2-1): DTGVSQNPRHKITKRGQNVTFRCDPISEHNRLYWYRQTLGQGPEFLTYFQNEAQLEKSRLLSDRFSAERPKGSFSTLEIQRTEQGDSAMYLCASSLMGQGGNEQFFGPGTRLTVL.

Here the CDR3 DNA reads TGTGCCAGCAGCTTATGTAGTAGTCCGTACGAGCAGTACTTC. Translated, it gives CASSLCSSPYEQYF. The V call is TRBV13, the J call TRBJ2-7; D gene unclear. Germline V gene sequence: CDR1 PRHDT, CDR2 FYEKMQ (reference sequence). This CDR3 spans 14 amino acids. V lost 2 bases and J lost 4, with 12 bases in between.

The chain is built from TRBV27 and TRBJ1-1; D is perhaps TRBD1 (5 bases). The CDR3 length is 15 residues. The germline V and J ends were trimmed by 2 bases and 4 bases, with 14 bases remaining between them. The germline gives CDR1 MNHEY, CDR2 SMNVEV (reference sequence). The CDR3 nucleotides read TGTGCCAGCAGTTTAGAAAGGGCCGGGGGCACTGAAGCTTTCTTT. Its translation: CASSLERAGGTEAFF.

A few counts support this clone. CDR3 coding DNA: TGTGCCAGCAGTTTGGGGGCTCAGCCCCAGCATTTT. Encoded protein: CASSLGAQPQHF. V is TRBV28 and J is TRBJ1-5, with TRBD1 as a possible D gene (6 bases). Germline V gene sequence: CDR1 MDHEN, CDR2 SYDVKM. The CDR3 runs to 12 residues. The V and J ends lost 3 bases and 6 bases respectively, with 6 bases between them.

The rearrangement uses TRBV7-2 and TRBJ1-4; TRBD1 matches 7 bases. The CDR3 is 16 residues long. The germline V gene has CDR1 SGHTA and CDR2 FQGNSA. The trim removed 5 bases at V and 5 bases at J, leaving 11 bases unmatched. The CDR3 DNA reads TGTGCCAGCAGCCCAACATCGGGGACAGTAAATGAAAAACTGTTTTTT. This codes for CASSPTSGTVNEKLFF.

V gene TRBV25-1 combines with J gene TRBJ1-1; 9 nucleotides agree with TRBD1. The germline V gene encodes CDR1 MGHDK and CDR2 SYGVNS. This CDR3 has 12 residues. V lost 4 bases and J lost 9; bases outside the gene matches: 3. The CDR3 sequence: CASSGGQGKAFF. CDR3 DNA: TGTGCCAGCAGTGGCGGACAGGGGAAAGCTTTCTTT.

The chain uses TRBV28 and TRBJ1-1; D is unresolved. The CDR3 contains 12 residues. Germline assignment: CDR1 MDHEN and CDR2 SYDVKM. The ends were cut back, 5 bases at V and 11 bases at J, with 15 bases in the middle. The CDR3 nucleotides are TGTGCCAGCAGTCGGACTGGGTGTTCGGCTTTCTTT. Encoded protein: CASSRTGCSAFF.

As regards this clone: Additional DNA sequences in this sample encode the identical CDR3. This chain joins TRBV6-6 and TRBJ1-1, with D maybe TRBD1 (6 bases). Germline V gene lookup returns CDR1 MNHNY and CDR2 SVGAGI (reference sequence). V was cut by 0 bases and J by 5 bases, with 7 bases left in between. The CDR3 has 13 residues. The CDR3 protein is CASSYSRGTEAFF. Here the CDR3 DNA reads TGTGCCAGCAGTTACTCGAGGGGGACTGAAGCTTTCTTT.

The chain carries TRBV10-3 and TRBJ1-1; 7 bases are a match to TRBD1. CDR1 is ENHRY and CDR2 is SYGVKD in the germline V gene. The CDR3 sequence is 15 residues long. V lost 8 bases and J lost 4; bases outside the gene matches: 13. The CDR3 protein is CAIALGGDSSTEAFF. CDR3 DNA: TGTGCCATCGCGTTAGGCGGGGACAGCAGCACTGAAGCTTTCTTT.

The genes are TRBV7-6 and TRBJ2-7; 7 bases match TRBD1. The CDR3 runs to 14 residues. Looked up from germline, CDR1 is SGHVS and CDR2 is FNYEAQ. J was trimmed by 1 base and V by 3 bases; bases with no gene match: 3. The DNA for the CDR3 is TGTGCCAGCAGCTTTAGACAGGGTTCCTACGAGCAGTACTTC. Its translation: CASSFRQGSYEQYF.